These 25 T cell receptor beta chains were sequenced from one sample in a study of CD8 T cells in Susac syndrome. RNA was extracted with the RNeasy kit, and a quantity of roughly 0.45 to 1 ug was reverse transcribed using random hexamers. MiXCR, run by TCRdb on the immunoSEQ multiplex PCR reads, gives a single entry per CDR3 protein. This sample has about 150,000 distinct CDR3 sequences, with nearly 97% found just once. Sequencing used CD8+ T cells from PBMCs. These receptor sequences come from a human donor with multiple sclerosis.

The chain couples TRBV5-4 to TRBJ1-1; D is unclear. Germline CDR1 SGHNT, CDR2 YYREEE (reference sequence). V lost 1 base, J lost 1 base, and 5 bases lay in between. The CDR3 totals 13 residues. The CDR3 is CASSLPQNTEAFF. The CDR3 bases are TGTGCCAGCAGCTTGCCTCAGAACACTGAAGCTTTCTTT.

The V call is TRBV2, the J call TRBJ2-1; 7 nucleotides align to TRBD1. From germline, CDR1 is SNHLY and CDR2 FYNNEI. The CDR3 has 13 residues. CDR3: CARGGVLDNEQFF. CDR3 coding DNA: TGTGCTAGAGGGGGCGTCTTGGACAATGAGCAGTTCTTC. Combining the CDR3 with reference TRBV2 and TRBJ2-1 gives the whole variable domain EPEVTQTPSHQVTQMGQEVILRCVPISNHLYFYWYRQILGQKVEFLVSFYNNEISEKSEIFDDQFSVERPDGSNFTLKIRSTKLEDSAMYFCARGGVLDNEQFFGPGTRLTVL.

V is TRBV4-1 and J is TRBJ1-1; D gene ambiguous. The V gene lost 4 bases and the J gene lost 4 bases, with 10 bases spanning the gap. Germline CDR1 reads MGHRA; CDR2 reads YSYEKL. CDR3 length equals 13 residues. The CDR3 DNA reads as TGCGCCAGCAGCCTGACATCGGGCACTGAAGCTTTCTTT. Its translation is CASSLTSGTEAFF.

V gene TRBV29-1 combines with J gene TRBJ1-1; no clear D gene. The CDR3 sequence is 13 residues long. In germline, CDR1 is SQVTM, CDR2 ANQGSEA. The V gene lost 7 bases and the J gene lost 1 base, with 13 bases spanning the gap. The CDR3 spells CSAPGRENTEAFF. The CDR3 DNA reads TGCAGCGCCCCCGGTCGGGAGAACACTGAAGCTTTCTTT.

V and J are TRBV25-1 and TRBJ1-2, with no clear D. V shed 4 bases and J shed 7 bases, with 13 bases lying between them. This CDR3 comprises 13 residues. CDR1 and CDR2 from the germline V gene are MGHDK and SYGVNS. CDR3 bases: TGTGCCAGCAGTGGGCGGAGGGCGGGTGGCTACACCTTC. Translation: CASSGRRAGGYTF.

The chain links TRBV14 to TRBJ2-7; D uncertain. The germline V gene encodes CDR1 SGHDN and CDR2 FVKESK. The CDR3 sequence is 12 residues long. V dropped 0 bases and J dropped 5 bases, with 5 bases sitting between them. CDR3 sequence: CASSQEYHEQYF. The CDR3 region has the DNA TGTGCCAGCAGCCAAGAATACCACGAGCAGTACTTC. Supplemented by reference TRBV14 and TRBJ2-7, the full variable domain reads EAGVTQFPSHSVIEKGQTVTLRCDPISGHDNLYWYRRVMGKEIKFLLHFVKESKQDESGMPNNRFLAERTGGTYSTLKVQPAELEDSGVYFCASSQEYHEQYFGPGTRLTVT.

This clonotype has a single count. The chain employs TRBV7-8 and TRBJ2-5; TRBD1 is a possible D gene (7 bases). This CDR3 has 15 residues. The germline V gene has CDR1 SGHVS and CDR2 FQNEAQ. V was clipped by 0 bases and J by 5 bases, with 13 bases between them. In DNA, the CDR3 is TGTGCCAGCAGCTTAGCTTCACAGGGGAGGGAGACCCAGTACTTC. This gives the protein CASSLASQGRETQYF.

The V gene is TRBV29-1, the J gene TRBJ1-1; D remains ambiguous. CDR3 size: 12 residues. Germline V lookup: CDR1 SQVTM, CDR2 ANQGSEA. Trimming pared 5 bases from V and 0 bases from J, leaving 7 bases between. CDR3 DNA: TGCAGCGTTTCAGCTGTGAACACTGAAGCTTTCTTT. Translated: CSVSAVNTEAFF.

V usage is TRBV7-3 and J usage is TRBJ1-1; 7 nucleotides agree with TRBD1. The CDR3 covers 14 residues. V lost 5 bases, J lost 1 base, and 4 bases stayed unmatched. Germline V gives CDR1 SGHTA, CDR2 FQGTGA. CDR3 bases: TGTGCCAGCAGCGTCGGGACAGCGAACACTGAAGCTTTCTTT. As protein: CASSVGTANTEAFF.

This clonotype was seen just once. The chain combines TRBV6-2 or TRBV6-3 with TRBJ1-1, with 10 bases lining up with TRBD1. The germline gives CDR1 MNHEY, CDR2 SVGEGT. V lost 5 bases to trimming and J lost 1 base; unmatched junction nucleotides: 7. CDR3 length: 16 amino acids. Here the CDR3 reads CASSPGTGDSNTEAFF. CDR3 nucleotides: TGTGCCAGCAGTCCAGGGACAGGGGATTCGAACACTGAAGCTTTCTTT.

The chain combines TRBV18 with TRBJ2-2; D is possibly TRBD1 (6 bases). V was trimmed by 3 bases and J by 5 bases, leaving 13 bases between them. The CDR3 extends over 15 amino acids. Per germline, CDR1 KGHSH and CDR2 LQKENI. The CDR3 bases are TGTGCCAGCTCACCTAGACAGGACACTACCGGGGAGCTGTTTTTT. As protein: CASSPRQDTTGELFF.

The chain is built from TRBV27 and TRBJ2-5; D gene uncertain. Trimming left V 6 bases short and J 1 base short, with 12 bases between. The CDR3 has 14 residues. CDR1 and CDR2 (germline): MNHEY, SMNVEV (reference sequence). CDR3 residues: CASSDPRVQETQYF. In DNA, the CDR3 is TGTGCCAGCAGCGACCCCCGGGTCCAAGAGACCCAGTACTTC.

The chain couples TRBV4-1 to TRBJ2-2; 9 nucleotides line up with TRBD2. V lost 0 bases, J lost 5 bases, and 22 bases stayed unmatched. The CDR3 is 22 amino acids. Germline V gives CDR1 MGHRA, CDR2 YSYEKL. CDR3 amino acids: CASSQEELGAGSGGHRTGELFF. The CDR3 bases are TGCGCCAGCAGCCAAGAAGAGTTAGGGGCGGGTAGCGGGGGACACAGGACCGGGGAGCTGTTTTTT.

The rearrangement uses TRBV28 and TRBJ2-3, with 10 bases identical to TRBD2. Germline lookup yields CDR1 MDHEN and CDR2 SYDVKM. V trimming: 3 bases; J trimming: 2 bases; junction bases outside the gene matches: 5. CDR3 length: 16 amino acids. CDR3 sequence reads: CASSLQGLADTDTQYF. CDR3 nucleotides: TGTGCCAGCAGTTTGCAAGGACTAGCGGACACAGATACGCAGTATTTT.

This clonotype was seen a single time. The rearrangement joins TRBV4-2 to TRBJ2-5; TRBD1 aligns across 7 bases. After removal of 0 bases from V and 2 bases from J, the junction contained 0 bases not matched to a gene. The CDR3 length is 14 residues. CDR1 is LGHNA and CDR2 is YNFKEQ in the germline V gene. The DNA for the CDR3 is TGTGCCAGCAGCCAAGAGGACAGGCAAGAGACCCAGTACTTC. Its translation: CASSQEDRQETQYF.

V is TRBV4-1 and J is TRBJ2-7, with D unresolved. CDR3 length: 14 amino acids. Germline V gives CDR1 MGHRA, CDR2 YSYEKL. The V end lost 2 bases, the J end lost 2 bases, and 10 bases lay between the germline ends. CDR3 amino acids: CASSQQDSTYEQYF. The CDR3 coding sequence is TGCGCCAGCAGCCAACAAGACTCGACCTACGAGCAGTACTTC.

The gene calls are TRBV5-1 and TRBJ2-2; D is unresolved. This CDR3 has 13 amino acids. Trimming took 0 bases from V and 6 from J, leaving 6 bases between them. Germline CDR1 and CDR2: SGHRS and YFSETQ. The CDR3 sequence: CASSLDDAGELFF. The CDR3 DNA sequence: TGCGCCAGCAGCTTGGATGACGCCGGGGAGCTGTTTTTT. The full variable domain, rest sourced from reference TRBV5-1 and TRBJ2-2, is KAGVTQTPRYLIKTRGQQVTLSCSPISGHRSVSWYQQTPGQGLQFLFEYFSETQRNKGNFPGRFSGRQFSNSRSEMNVSTLELGDSALYLCASSLDDAGELFFGEGSRLTVL.

The chain joins TRBV3-1 to TRBJ2-7; no clear D gene. Germline CDR1 is LGHDT and CDR2 is YNNKEL (reference sequence). Between the trimmed V and J ends, which lost 1 base and 4 bases, there was a span of 8 bases. CDR3 size: 13 residues. DNA for the CDR3: TGTGCCAGCAGCCAAGGAGTAGGGTACGAGCAGTACGTC. The encoded protein is CASSQGVGYEQYV.

CDR3 loop: CASSASGGAGNEQFF. CDR3 DNA: TGTGCCAGCAGTGCTAGCGGGGGGGCCGGGAATGAGCAGTTCTTC. V is TRBV25-1 and J is TRBJ2-1; TRBD2 matches 12 bases. The junction had 5 bases not matched to a gene; V was cut back by 4 bases and J by 7 bases. CDR3 length: 15 amino acids. CDR1 MGHDK and CDR2 SYGVNS come from the germline V gene.

The rearrangement links TRBV20-1 to TRBJ2-3, with D possibly being TRBD2 (5 bases). CDR1 DFQATT and CDR2 SNEGSKA come from the germline V gene (reference sequence). CDR3 length: 14 residues. The V gene lost 3 bases and the J gene lost 4 bases, with 14 bases spanning the gap. Here the CDR3 DNA reads TGCAGTGCTAGGCGTCGGGGAATCGCAGATACGCAGTATTTT. Amino acid sequence: CSARRRGIADTQYF.

The V gene is TRBV20-1, the J gene TRBJ1-1, with D possibly matching TRBD1 (6 bases). Germline V gives CDR1 DFQATT, CDR2 SNEGSKA (reference sequence). The CDR3 is 16 amino acids. V lost 4 bases and J lost 4, with 22 bases in between. The chain's CDR3 is CSATPYREATGTEAFF. The CDR3 coding sequence is TGCAGTGCTACACCCTACAGGGAGGCGACGGGCACTGAAGCTTTCTTT.

The chain employs TRBV12-3 or TRBV12-4 and TRBJ2-1; TRBD1 aligns across 7 bases. V lost 4 bases and J lost 9; bases outside the gene matches: 6. The CDR3 is made up of 13 amino acids. CDR3 in amino acids: CASSWGQSGEQFF. The CDR3 DNA reads TGTGCCAGCAGTTGGGGACAGTCGGGTGAGCAGTTCTTC.

This chain links TRBV29-1 with TRBJ2-7; D possibly corresponds to TRBD1 (5 bases). The CDR3 length is 13 residues. Germline values: CDR1 SQVTM, CDR2 ANQGSEA. V was clipped by 3 bases and J by 5 bases, with 14 bases between them. In DNA form, the CDR3 reads TGCAGCGTTGAGGACAAGTCCCCTCACGAGCAGTACTTC. Protein: CSVEDKSPHEQYF.

The genes are TRBV29-1 and TRBJ2-1; D gene uncertain. The CDR3 runs to 9 residues. Trimming took off 5 bases at V and 7 bases at J, with 3 bases between the two ends. Germline V gene data show CDR1 as SQVTM and CDR2 as ANQGSEA. The CDR3: CSVYNEQFF. CDR3 bases: TGCAGCGTTTATAATGAGCAGTTCTTC.

The V call is TRBV29-1, the J call TRBJ1-4; tentatively, D is TRBD1 (5 bases). Germline values: CDR1 SQVTM, CDR2 ANQGSEA. This CDR3 has 13 residues. Trimming shortened V by 7 bases and J by 7 bases, and 16 bases separated the two germline ends. CDR3 in amino acids: CSADPGRGEKLFF. CDR3 sequence (DNA): TGCAGCGCTGACCCAGGGCGGGGTGAAAAACTGTTTTTT.